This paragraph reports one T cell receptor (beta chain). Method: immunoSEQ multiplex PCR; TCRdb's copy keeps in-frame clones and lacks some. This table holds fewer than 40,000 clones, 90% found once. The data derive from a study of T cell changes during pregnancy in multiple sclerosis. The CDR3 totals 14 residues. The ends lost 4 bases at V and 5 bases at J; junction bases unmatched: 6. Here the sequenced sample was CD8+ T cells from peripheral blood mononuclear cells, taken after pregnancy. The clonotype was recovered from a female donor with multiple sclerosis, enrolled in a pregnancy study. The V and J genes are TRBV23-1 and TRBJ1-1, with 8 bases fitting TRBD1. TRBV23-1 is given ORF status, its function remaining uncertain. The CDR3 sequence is CASSRAGGNTEAFF. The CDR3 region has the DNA TGCGCCAGCAGTCGGGCAGGGGGCAATACTGAAGCTTTCTTT.